Below are 19 T cell receptor beta chains sequenced from a single sample in a study of OX40 agonist ivuxolimab in advanced cancers. Sequenced by immunoSEQ multiplex PCR; TCRdb stores in-frame clones only, minus some. The sample shows about 25,000 clones, about 86% of them seen only once. The specimen comprised CD4+ or CD8+ T cells sorted from blood, sampled in a trial of the OX40 agonist ivuxolimab. These receptors came from an adult with an advanced solid tumor such as melanoma, head and neck, liver or kidney cancer.

This sequence joins TRBV7-6 and TRBJ2-7, with D uncertain. Trimming removed 5 bases from V and 1 base from J, with 12 bases in between. This CDR3 comprises 14 residues. Germline V gene lookup returns CDR1 SGHVS and CDR2 FNYEAQ. DNA of the CDR3: TGTGCCAGCAGCCTAGAACTCATTTCCTACGAGCAGTACTTC. This codes for CASSLELISYEQYF.

V and J are TRBV6-4 and TRBJ2-1, with no clear D. Trimming removed 0 bases from V and 5 bases from J, with 8 bases in between. CDR1 and CDR2 (germline): MRHNA, SNTAGT. The CDR3 consists of 14 residues. The CDR3 bases are TGTGCCAGCAGTGACTCAGGCTACCACAATGAGCAGTTCTTC. Amino acids: CASSDSGYHNEQFF.

The rearrangement joins TRBV28 to TRBJ2-3; 8 positions match TRBD2. J gave up 6 bases and V 7 bases, and 12 bases lay outside the gene matches. This CDR3 contains 15 residues. Germline CDR1 MDHEN, CDR2 SYDVKM. The CDR3 DNA reads as TGTGCCAGCACCGAACCGGGACTAGGTCTTGATACGCAGTATTTT. Protein: CASTEPGLGLDTQYF.

In DNA, the CDR3 is TGTGCCAGCAGCCACCCTCGCGGGGAATCCTACGAGCAGTACTTC. Protein product: CASSHPRGESYEQYF. The chain employs TRBV4-2 and TRBJ2-7; D possibly corresponds to TRBD2 (6 bases). CDR1 LGHNA and CDR2 YNFKEQ come from the germline V gene. This CDR3 has 15 amino acids. Deletions cut 3 bases from V and 1 base from J, with 13 bases between.

Notes on this clone: The germline gene is not matched at one end of the junction; a read error may be the cause. The chain joins TRBV5-1 to TRBJ2-1; D unclear. In germline, CDR1 is SGHRS, CDR2 YFSETQ. This CDR3 has 14 residues. This CDR3 is CASSPEGFGNEQFF. In DNA form, the CDR3 reads TGTGCCAGCAGCCCTGAAGGGTTTGGGAATGAGCAGTTCTTC.

The J gene is TRBJ1-1, the V gene TRBV11-1; D uncertain. The germline V gene has CDR1 SGHAT and CDR2 FQDESV (reference sequence). The CDR3 is 12 amino acids. V was trimmed by 4 bases and J by 1 base, leaving 4 bases between them. The CDR3 region has the DNA TGTGCCAGCAGCTCAGGGAACACTGAAGCTTTCTTT. Amino acid sequence: CASSSGNTEAFF.

J is TRBJ2-7 and V is TRBV27, with 7 bases lining up with TRBD1. The CDR3 length is 14 residues. Germline trimming cut 1 base from V and 12 bases from J; bases unmatched to any gene: 12. CDR1 and CDR2 (germline): MNHEY, SMNVEV (reference sequence). This CDR3 is CASSLFLERQGPYF. As DNA, the CDR3 is TGTGCCAGCAGTTTATTCCTCGAGAGACAGGGCCCGTACTTC.

The chain employs TRBV4-2 and TRBJ2-3; 11 positions match TRBD1. The CDR3 consists of 16 residues. Germline loops: CDR1 LGHNA, CDR2 YNFKEQ. V lost 0 bases, J lost 5 bases, and 4 bases stayed unmatched. CDR3 coding DNA: TGTGCCAGCAGCCAAGAACCGGGACAGGGGGGAGATACGCAGTATTTT. It translates to CASSQEPGQGGDTQYF.

This rearrangement joins TRBV6-5 to TRBJ2-7, with D possibly TRBD1 on 6 matching bases. This CDR3 has 14 amino acids. V lost 2 bases, J lost 3 bases, and 11 bases lay in between. Germline CDR1 is MNHEY and CDR2 is SVGAGI. Here the CDR3 DNA reads TGTGCCAGCAGTTACCGGACAGATAACTACGAGCAGTACTTC. The encoded protein is CASSYRTDNYEQYF.

V is TRBV7-2 and J is TRBJ2-3; 8 bases line up with TRBD1. V lost 5 bases and J lost 6; bases outside the gene matches: 10. Germline assignment: CDR1 SGHTA and CDR2 FQGNSA. The CDR3 extends over 15 amino acids. The CDR3 DNA is TGTGCCAGCAGCCCGGACAGGGAGCATGACGATACGCAGTATTTT. It encodes CASSPDREHDDTQYF.

Remarks on this clone: Relative to the germline gene, one junction end is altered; a read error may explain this. This sequence joins TRBV7-7 and TRBJ2-7, with 10 bases matching TRBD2. This CDR3 has 14 amino acids. The V gene's germline CDR1 is SSHAT and CDR2 FNYEAQ (reference sequence). CDR3: CASSPRLAGGEQYF. In DNA form, the CDR3 reads TGTGCTAGCAGCCCCAGACTAGCGGGTGGGGAGCAGTACTTC.

The chain couples TRBV5-6 to TRBJ2-7; 11 bases fit TRBD2. Trimming took 4 bases from V and 5 from J; bases not matched to a gene: 20. This CDR3 region has 19 residues. Germline V gene sequence: CDR1 SGHDT, CDR2 YYEEEE. CDR3 DNA sequence: TGTGCCAGCAGCACCTATCTAGCGGGAGGTCCCAGTCCCGAACACGAGCAGTACTTC. This encodes CASSTYLAGGPSPEHEQYF.

The rearrangement joins TRBV27 to TRBJ2-4, with D perhaps matching TRBD1 or TRBD2 (5 bases each). The CDR3 sequence is 14 residues long. V was pared by 6 bases and J by 4 bases, with 13 bases between. CDR1 MNHEY and CDR2 SMNVEV come from the germline V gene (reference sequence). CDR3 amino acids: CASRDSGPKNIQYF. The DNA for the CDR3 is TGTGCCAGCAGAGACTCGGGACCAAAAAACATTCAGTACTTC.

The chain carries TRBV7-9 and TRBJ2-3, with 8 nucleotides matching TRBD2. Germline V lookup: CDR1 SEHNR, CDR2 FQNEAQ (reference sequence). The CDR3 totals 15 residues. J was trimmed by 1 base and V by 6 bases; bases with no gene match: 6. The chain's CDR3 is CASRPGLGGTDTQYF. CDR3 sequence (DNA): TGTGCCAGCAGACCGGGACTAGGGGGCACAGATACGCAGTATTTT.

The chain combines TRBV4-1 with TRBJ1-5; TRBD1 aligns across 7 bases. The CDR3 loop spans 18 amino acids. Germline V gene sequence: CDR1 MGHRA, CDR2 YSYEKL. After removal of 0 bases from V and 0 bases from J, the junction contained 8 bases not matched to a gene. The CDR3 DNA reads as TGCGCCAGCAGCCAAGATTTCCGGACAGGATATAGCAATCAGCCCCAGCATTTT. Residues: CASSQDFRTGYSNQPQHF.

The genes are TRBV7-9 and TRBJ2-5; D assignment may be TRBD1 or TRBD2 (5 bases each). The V gene's germline CDR1 is SEHNR and CDR2 FQNEAQ (reference sequence). There are 13 residues in the CDR3. The V end lost 2 bases, the J end lost 5 bases, and 9 bases lay between the germline ends. The CDR3 DNA reads TGTGCCAGCAGCTTATCGGGGACGGAGACCCAGTACTTC. Its protein is CASSLSGTETQYF.

This clone was recorded once. The chain joins TRBV10-3 to TRBJ2-7; 10 bases map to TRBD1. Germline CDR1 ENHRY, CDR2 SYGVKD. CDR3 length: 14 residues. V trimming: 5 bases; J trimming: 5 bases; junction bases outside the gene matches: 6. The CDR3 bases are TGTGCCATCAGTACCGGGACAGGGGTTGACGAGCAGTACTTC. It is translated as CAISTGTGVDEQYF.

This sequence joins TRBV2 and TRBJ2-2, with 10 bases aligning to TRBD2. Germline trimming cut 3 bases from V and 6 bases from J; bases unmatched to any gene: 10. CDR1 and CDR2 (germline): SNHLY, FYNNEI. The CDR3 is 17 residues long. In DNA, the CDR3 is TGTGCCAGCAGTGATCAACGTAGACTAGCGGGTCCCGGGGAGCTGTTTTTT. This translates into CASSDQRRLAGPGELFF.

J is TRBJ1-1 and V is TRBV28, with D possibly matching TRBD1 (5 bases). In germline, CDR1 is MDHEN, CDR2 SYDVKM. V shed 8 bases and J shed 1 base, with 8 bases lying between them. CDR3 length: 12 amino acids. CDR3 sequence (DNA): TGTGCCAGCCTTGGGACGAACACTGAAGCTTTCTTT. It codes for CASLGTNTEAFF.